These T cell receptor beta chains were read from a single sample in a study of tumor and adjacent non-tumor tissue in lung cancer. A single record per CDR3 protein comes from TCRdb applying MiXCR to the multiplex PCR reads. The repertoire holds around 140,000 distinct CDR3 sequences, with around 60% as singletons. Specimen: lung tumor tissue. The receptor source for this set is a man between 60 and 75 years old with small cell lung cancer. Both conserved end residues are part of each CDR3. D genes are given only for firm matches. Where a row states a size, it is once, few, many or the class of an expanded clone; other rows omit it.

clone_size,j_call,v_call,d_call,cdr3_nt,cdr3_aa
many,TRBJ2-5,TRBV11-3,NA,TGTGCCAGCAGAGGGTCCCAAGAGACCCAGTACTTC,CASRGSQETQYF
NA,TRBJ2-3,TRBV5-1,TRBD2,TGCGCCAGCAGCTTGGATCTAGCGGGTAACACAGATACGCAGTATTTT,CASSLDLAGNTDTQYF
once,TRBJ1-1,TRBV4-1,NA,TGCGCCAGCGGCCAAAGGGCAGATGAAGCTTTCTTT,CASGQRADEAFF
NA,TRBJ2-3,TRBV30,TRBD1,TGTGCCTGGGGTCCTGGACAGGTCGGGGATACGCAGTATTTT,CAWGPGQVGDTQYF
NA,TRBJ2-2,TRBV11-2,TRBD2,TGTGCCAGCAGCTTAGATGCGGTGGGTAGCGGGAACGCCTCGGAGCTGTTTTTT,CASSLDAVGSGNASELFF
NA,TRBJ2-3,TRBV4-2,NA,TGTGCCAGCAGCCAGTTAGCCAGCTGGAACACAGATACGCAGTATTTT,CASSQLASWNTDTQYF
NA,TRBJ2-5,TRBV20-1,TRBD2,TGCAGTGCTAAAAGCGGGAGGGCCTGTACGGAGACCCAGTACTTC,CSAKSGRACTETQYF
few,TRBJ1-5,TRBV5-6,NA,TGTGCCAGCAGCCTCGTGGGTAGCAATCAGCCCCAGCATTTT,CASSLVGSNQPQHF
NA,TRBJ2-7,TRBV11-3,NA,TGTGCCAGTAGCCCTCCGGGTTTGGGGGCCAGGTCCTACGAGCAGTACTTC,CASSPPGLGARSYEQYF
NA,TRBJ2-2,TRBV12-3/TRBV12-4,TRBD1,TGTGCCAGCTCTAGGACAGGGTCTGGTGAGGGGAACACCGGGGAGCTGTTTTTT,CASSRTGSGEGNTGELFF